This T cell receptor beta chain was retrieved from a study of Graves' ophthalmopathy and Graves' hyperthyroidism. Study in general: Ophthalmopathy not arising within 18 months of follow-up defined hyperthyroidism as stable.

Amplifying from RNA transcripts, the study obtained TCR beta CDR3 regions. A first-round RT-PCR used HTBI primers, followed by a second-round multiplex PCR. TCRdb re-analysed the multiplex PCR reads in MiXCR, keeping a single row per CDR3 protein. Seen here are about 590,000 distinct CDR3 sequences, roughly 40% observed once, and the top ten hold 3.5% to 4.5%. As for this clonotype: Its antigen is currently unknown.

The CDR3 is made up of 15 amino acids. V lost 1 base and J 6 bases, leaving 13 bases between the germline ends. Germline CDR1 SEHNR, CDR2 FQNEAQ (reference sequence). Notes on the study in general: Cross-validated, the 13-signature model showed 87.88%/81.08% sensitivity/specificity, and 80%/75% in the test set. Blood contained most expanded thyroid clonotypes exceeding 0.001 frequency.

The clonotype originates from an adult man with Graves' hyperthyroidism. The sequenced sample was peripheral blood or thyroid tissue (not recorded which). The chain is built from TRBV7-9 and TRBJ1-5; D remains ambiguous. CDR3: CASSLVWGDSQPQHF. CDR3 bases: TGTGCCAGCAGCTTAGTTTGGGGAGATTCTCAGCCCCAGCATTTT.